This T cell receptor (beta chain) was captured by sequencing in a study of blood T cell repertoires in COVID-19. Study overall: From T cells, B-cell-depleted T cells, or PBMCs came the material, which was cDNA or gDNA.

Looked up from germline, CDR1 is SGHRS and CDR2 is YFSETQ. This CDR3 spans 15 amino acids. J lost 2 bases, V lost 5 bases, and 4 bases had no gene match. Authors' data handling: Amplification of reference gene primers was used by the study to estimate nucleated cell counts. TCRdb keeps only in-frame clones here, not all; method: immunoSEQ multiplex PCR. D and trimming come from the DNA, and the V and J calls and clone size come from that table. This table has about 120,000 clones, around 80% appearing once. The receptor was derived from a man aged 40-49 years with active or convalescent COVID-19. Material for sequencing was peripheral blood. J is TRBJ2-6 and V is TRBV5-1; the match to TRBD1 covers 7 bases. The CDR3 region is CASSFTGAGANVLTF. In DNA, the CDR3 is TGCGCCAGCAGTTTTACAGGGGCTGGGGCCAACGTCCTGACTTTC.